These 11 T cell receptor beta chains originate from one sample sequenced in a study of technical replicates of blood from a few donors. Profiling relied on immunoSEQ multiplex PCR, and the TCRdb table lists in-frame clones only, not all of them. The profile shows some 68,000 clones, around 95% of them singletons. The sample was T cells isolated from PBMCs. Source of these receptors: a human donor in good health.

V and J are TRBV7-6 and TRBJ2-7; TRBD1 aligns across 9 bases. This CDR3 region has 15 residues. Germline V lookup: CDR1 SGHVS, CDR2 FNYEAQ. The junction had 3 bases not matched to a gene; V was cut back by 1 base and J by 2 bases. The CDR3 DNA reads TGTGCCAGCAGCTTAGACAGGGGGCCCACCTACGAGCAGTACTTC. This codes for CASSLDRGPTYEQYF.

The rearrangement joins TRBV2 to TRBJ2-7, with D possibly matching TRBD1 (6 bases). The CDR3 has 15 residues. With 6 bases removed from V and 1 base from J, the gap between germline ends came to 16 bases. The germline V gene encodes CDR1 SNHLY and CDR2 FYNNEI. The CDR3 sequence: CASRQAGQLSYEQYF. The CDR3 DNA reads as TGTGCCAGCAGACAGGCCGGACAGCTATCCTACGAGCAGTACTTC.

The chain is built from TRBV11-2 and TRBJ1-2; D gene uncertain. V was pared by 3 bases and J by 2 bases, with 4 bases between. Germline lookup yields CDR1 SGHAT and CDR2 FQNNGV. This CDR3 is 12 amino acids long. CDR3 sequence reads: CASSLENYGYTF. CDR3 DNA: TGTGCCAGCAGCTTGGAGAACTATGGCTACACCTTC.

The CDR3 DNA reads TGTGCCAGCAGCCGGGACAGGGGTAACTACGAGCAGTACTTC. As protein: CASSRDRGNYEQYF. The V and J genes are TRBV5-4 and TRBJ2-7; TRBD1 aligns across 10 bases. The germline V gene has CDR1 SGHNT and CDR2 YYREEE (reference sequence). After removal of 4 bases from V and 3 bases from J, the junction contained 4 bases not matched to a gene. This CDR3 region has 14 residues.

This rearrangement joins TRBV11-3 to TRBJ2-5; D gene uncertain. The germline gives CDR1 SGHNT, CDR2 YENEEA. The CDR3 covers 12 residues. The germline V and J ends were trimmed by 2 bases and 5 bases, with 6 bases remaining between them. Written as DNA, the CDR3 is TGTGCCAGCAGCTTACGGGTGGAGACCCAGTACTTC. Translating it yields CASSLRVETQYF.

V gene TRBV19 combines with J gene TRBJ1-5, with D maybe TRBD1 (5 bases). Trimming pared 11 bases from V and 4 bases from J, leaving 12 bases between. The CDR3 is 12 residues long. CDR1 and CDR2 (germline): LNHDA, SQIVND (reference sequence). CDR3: CAGGTQNQPQHF. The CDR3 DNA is TGTGCCGGGGGGACCCAAAATCAGCCCCAGCATTTT.

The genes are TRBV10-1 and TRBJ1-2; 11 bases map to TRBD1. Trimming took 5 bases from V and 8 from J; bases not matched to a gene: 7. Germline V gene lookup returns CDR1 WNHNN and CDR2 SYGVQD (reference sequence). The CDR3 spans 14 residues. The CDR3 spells CASSWGQGVFGYTF. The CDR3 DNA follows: TGCGCCAGCAGTTGGGGACAGGGGGTGTTCGGCTACACCTTC.

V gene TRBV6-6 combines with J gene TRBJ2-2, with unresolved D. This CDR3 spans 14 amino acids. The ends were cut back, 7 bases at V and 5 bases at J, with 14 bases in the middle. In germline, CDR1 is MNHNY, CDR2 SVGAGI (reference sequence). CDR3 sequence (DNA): TGTGCCAGCAATGACGAATCAGGAACCGGGGAGCTGTTTTTT. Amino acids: CASNDESGTGELFF.

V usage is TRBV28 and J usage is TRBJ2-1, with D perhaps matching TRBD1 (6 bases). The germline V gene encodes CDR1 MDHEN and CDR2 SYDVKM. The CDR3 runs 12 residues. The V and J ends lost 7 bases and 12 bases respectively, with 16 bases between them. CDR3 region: CASNTRDNVQFF. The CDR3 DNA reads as TGTGCCAGCAATACAAGGGACAACGTGCAGTTCTTC.

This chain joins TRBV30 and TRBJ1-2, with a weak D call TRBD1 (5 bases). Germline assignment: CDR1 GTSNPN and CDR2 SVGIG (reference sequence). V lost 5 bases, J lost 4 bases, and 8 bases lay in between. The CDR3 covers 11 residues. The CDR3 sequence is CAWGHGYGYTF. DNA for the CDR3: TGTGCCTGGGGACACGGCTATGGCTACACCTTC.

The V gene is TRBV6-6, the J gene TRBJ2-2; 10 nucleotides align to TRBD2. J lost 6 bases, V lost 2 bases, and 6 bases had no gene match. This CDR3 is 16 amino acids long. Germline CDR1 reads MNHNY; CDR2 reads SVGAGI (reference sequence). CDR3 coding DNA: TGTGCCAGCAGTTACATGGCTAGCGGGAGTTCCGGGGAGCTGTTTTTT. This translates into CASSYMASGSSGELFF.